This T cell receptor (beta chain) is drawn from a study of regulatory T cells in long-lasting Graves disease. Points from the study as a whole: Gene preferences differed: TRBV28, TRBJ1-2, TRBJ2-5 in persistent cases.

Time point specified: newly diagnosed GD, antithyroid drugs for less than 3 months. PBMC-extracted RNA yielded the TCR library. In the case of this clonotype: The target antigen is unknown.

In building TCR beta libraries, iRepertoire HTBI primers were used together with Arm-PCR of CDR3 regions. Via MiXCR, TCRdb re-called the multiplex PCR reads, giving one row per CDR3 protein. The profile shows a few hundred thousand distinct CDR3 sequences, 13% of them singletons. V lost 8 bases to trimming and J lost 5 bases; unmatched junction nucleotides: 15. CDR3 length: 17 residues. The same sample was also used in a study of T cells in Graves' hyperthyroidism and ophthalmopathy. As that study records: These patients, aged 18 to 65, had recently diagnosed hyperthyroidism lasting under 2 months. Lactation, pregnancy, other autoimmune disease or uncontrolled infection led to exclusion of patients.

This chain connects TRBV12-3 or TRBV12-4 to TRBJ2-1, with 10 bases that match TRBD2. This material consisted of peripheral blood mononuclear cells (PBMCs), taken at new diagnosis, from a patient treated with antithyroid drugs. The TCR was taken from a young man with Graves disease. The CDR3 here is CASQELAGAQGHNEQFF. In DNA, the CDR3 is TGTGCCAGCCAGGAGCTAGCGGGAGCCCAAGGCCACAATGAGCAGTTCTTC.